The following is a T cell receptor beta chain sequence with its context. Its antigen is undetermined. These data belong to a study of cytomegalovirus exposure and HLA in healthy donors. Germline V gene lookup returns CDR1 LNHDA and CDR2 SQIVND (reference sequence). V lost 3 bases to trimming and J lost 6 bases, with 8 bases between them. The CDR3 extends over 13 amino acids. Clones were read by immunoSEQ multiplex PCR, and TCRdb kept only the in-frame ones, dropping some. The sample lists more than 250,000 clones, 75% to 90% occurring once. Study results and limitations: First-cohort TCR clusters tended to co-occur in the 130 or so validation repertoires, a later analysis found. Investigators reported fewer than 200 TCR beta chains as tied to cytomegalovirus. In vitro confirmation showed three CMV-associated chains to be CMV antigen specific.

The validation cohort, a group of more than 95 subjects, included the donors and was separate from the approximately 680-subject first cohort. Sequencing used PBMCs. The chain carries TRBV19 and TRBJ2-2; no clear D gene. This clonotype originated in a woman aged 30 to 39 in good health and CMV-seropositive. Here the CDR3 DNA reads TGTGCCAGTAGTATTTTTGGGCCCGGGGAGCTGTTTTTT. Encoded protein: CASSIFGPGELFF. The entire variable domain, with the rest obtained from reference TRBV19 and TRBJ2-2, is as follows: DGGITQSPKYLFRKEGQNVTLSCEQNLNHDAMYWYRQDPGQGLRLIYYSQIVNDFQKGDIAEGYSVSREKKESFPLTVTSAQKNPTAFYLCASSIFGPGELFFGEGSRLTVL.